Listed here are 26 T cell receptor beta chains from one sample, sequenced in a study of blood T cell repertoires in COVID-19. Some clones are missing from TCRdb's copy, which holds only in-frame ones; the method was immunoSEQ multiplex PCR. The data hold fewer than 250,000 clones, with 88% observed a single time. The sample taken for sequencing was peripheral blood. The receptors shown here come from an older man with acute or convalescent COVID-19.

This sequence joins TRBV4-1 and TRBJ2-4, with TRBD1 identical over 11 bases. The CDR3 totals 16 residues. Germline CDR1 and CDR2: MGHRA and YSYEKL. J gave up 9 bases and V 1 base, and 8 bases lay outside the gene matches. CDR3 bases: TGCGCCAGCAGCCAAGGAATGGGGACAGGGGGGAGCATTCAGTACTTC. It is translated as CASSQGMGTGGSIQYF.

The gene calls are TRBV3-1 (or the pseudogene TRBV3-2) and TRBJ1-6; 10 bases map to TRBD1. The germline gives CDR1 LGHDT, CDR2 YNNKEL (reference sequence). Unmatched junction bases numbered 3, after V lost 4 bases and J lost 9 bases. This CDR3 region has 14 residues. The CDR3 protein is CASSLGTGASPLHF. The CDR3 DNA is TGTGCCAGCAGCCTGGGGACAGGGGCTTCACCCCTCCACTTT.

There are many counts of this clone. The V call is TRBV27, the J call TRBJ1-3, with TRBD1 matching over 10 bases. V shed 2 bases and J 2 bases; nucleotides not matched to a gene: 6. The CDR3 covers 17 residues. From germline, CDR1 is MNHEY and CDR2 SMNVEV (reference sequence). CDR3 nucleotide sequence: TGTGCCAGCAGTTTAAGGGCGGACAGGGGGACTGGAAACACCATATATTTT. Protein product: CASSLRADRGTGNTIYF.

The chain links TRBV7-2 to TRBJ1-2; D is unclear. This CDR3 comprises 12 residues. Trimming pared 3 bases from V and 2 bases from J, leaving 4 bases between. Germline V gene lookup returns CDR1 SGHTA and CDR2 FQGNSA. CDR3 loop: CASSFTNYGYTF. Written as DNA, the CDR3 is TGTGCCAGCAGCTTCACAAACTATGGCTACACCTTC.

V and J are TRBV28 and TRBJ2-7; D may be TRBD1 (6 bases). Trimming took off 6 bases at V and 0 bases at J, with 15 bases between the two ends. CDR1 MDHEN and CDR2 SYDVKM come from the germline V gene. The CDR3 totals 15 residues. The chain's CDR3 is CASSIATGSSYEQYF. The CDR3 nucleotides are TGTGCCAGCAGCATCGCCACAGGGTCCTCCTACGAGCAGTACTTC.

V usage is TRBV6-1 and J usage is TRBJ2-3; no firm D call. The V gene lost 3 bases and the J gene lost 2 bases, with 9 bases spanning the gap. The CDR3 runs to 14 residues. Germline CDR1 is MNHNS and CDR2 is SASEGT. The CDR3: CASSERALTDTQYF. CDR3 bases: TGTGCCAGCAGTGAGCGAGCCCTCACAGATACGCAGTATTTT.

This clone was counted many times. The V gene is TRBV27, the J gene TRBJ1-2, with 10 bases identical to TRBD1. CDR1 MNHEY and CDR2 SMNVEV come from the germline V gene (reference sequence). The J segment lost 3 bases and the V segment lost 5 bases, leaving 9 bases of the junction unmatched. This CDR3 contains 16 residues. The CDR3 here is CASSPTDRGLYYGYTF. The CDR3 nucleotides are TGTGCCAGCAGTCCTACCGACAGGGGGCTGTACTATGGCTACACCTTC.

The genes are TRBV12-3 or TRBV12-4 and TRBJ2-1; D unclear. CDR3 length: 13 amino acids. The V gene lost 4 bases and the J gene lost 2 bases, with 6 bases spanning the gap. This CDR3 is CASSSRAYNEQFF. The CDR3 nucleotides are TGTGCCAGCAGTTCTCGAGCCTACAATGAGCAGTTCTTC.

V gene TRBV6-2 or TRBV6-3 combines with J gene TRBJ2-2, with 14 bases aligning to TRBD2. The CDR3 has 18 amino acids. V dropped 4 bases and J dropped 5; count of bases not matched to a gene: 9. The germline gives CDR1 MNHEY, CDR2 SVGEGT. The CDR3 coding sequence is TGTGCCAGCAGTTCGAGACTAGCGGGAGGGCCTCGGACCGGGGAGCTGTTTTTT. It translates to CASSSRLAGGPRTGELFF.

The CDR3 DNA follows: TGTGCCAGCAGCCAGACAGGGAACGAGCAGTACTTC. The encoded protein is CASSQTGNEQYF. The chain uses TRBV6-6 and TRBJ2-7, with 7 bases identical to TRBD1. V shed 6 bases and J 5 bases; nucleotides not matched to a gene: 4. Germline V gene data show CDR1 as MNHNY and CDR2 as SVGAGI (reference sequence). This CDR3 is 12 amino acids long.

The rearrangement uses TRBV2 and TRBJ2-7; TRBD1 agrees at 8 bases. The CDR3 totals 15 residues. Unmatched junction bases numbered 10, after V lost 7 bases and J lost 2 bases. The germline CDR1 and CDR2 sequences are SNHLY and FYNNEI. The CDR3 coding sequence is TGTGCCAGCATCTTGGGACAGGCGTCGACCTACGAGCAGTACTTC. Translated: CASILGQASTYEQYF. The whole variable domain, remainder taken from reference TRBV2 and TRBJ2-7, is EPEVTQTPSHQVTQMGQEVILRCVPISNHLYFYWYRQILGQKVEFLVSFYNNEISEKSEIFDDQFSVERPDGSNFTLKIRSTKLEDSAMYFCASILGQASTYEQYFGPGTRLTVT.

This sequence joins TRBV10-3 and TRBJ2-1; 9 nucleotides align to TRBD1. Losses at the gene ends were 2 bases for V and 12 bases for J; bases not matched to a gene: 5. CDR1 and CDR2 from the germline V gene are ENHRY and SYGVKD. This CDR3 spans 13 amino acids. The CDR3 region is CAISERTGGLQFF. CDR3 bases: TGTGCCATCAGTGAGCGTACAGGGGGCCTGCAGTTCTTC.

This clone occurred a few times. J is TRBJ1-1 and V is TRBV19; D remains unclear. Per the germline V gene, CDR1 is LNHDA and CDR2 is SQIVND (reference sequence). The CDR3 spans 14 residues. Trimming left V 4 bases short and J 4 bases short, with 13 bases between. CDR3 sequence: CASSKREYGTEAFF. For the CDR3, the DNA is TGTGCCAGTAGTAAGAGGGAATATGGCACTGAAGCTTTCTTT.

The J gene is TRBJ2-2, the V gene TRBV5-1, with a tentative D call TRBD2 (6 bases). The V end was cut by 0 bases, the J end by 3 bases, with 12 bases between. The CDR3 length is 16 residues. The germline CDR1 and CDR2 sequences are SGHRS and YFSETQ. For the CDR3, the DNA is TGCGCCAGCAGCTTGGCGCGGACTATTGACACCGGGGAGCTGTTTTTT. It is translated as CASSLARTIDTGELFF.

The V call is TRBV30, the J call TRBJ1-2, with 7 bases lining up with TRBD1. The germline V gene has CDR1 GTSNPN and CDR2 SVGIG (reference sequence). The V gene end was trimmed by 4 bases and the J gene end by 4 bases; junction bases not matched to a gene: 9. The CDR3 loop spans 14 amino acids. As DNA, the CDR3 is TGTGCCTGGACCCAGGGGGAACTCTCCTATGGCTACACCTTC. Translated: CAWTQGELSYGYTF.

V and J are TRBV5-1 and TRBJ2-7; D ambiguous. Trimming took 4 bases from V and 3 from J, leaving 14 bases between them. CDR3 size: 14 residues. Germline loops: CDR1 SGHRS, CDR2 YFSETQ. CDR3 sequence reads: CASSGSGGNYEQYF. CDR3 bases: TGCGCCAGCAGCGGGTCCGGCGGAAACTACGAGCAGTACTTC.

The rearrangement uses TRBV7-9 and TRBJ1-6; TRBD1 matches at 8 bases. Germline V CDR1 and CDR2: SEHNR, FQNEAQ (reference sequence). This CDR3 has 14 residues. Trimming cost V 4 bases and J 10 bases; bases outside gene matches: 6. The CDR3 coding sequence is TGTGCCAGCAGCTCGGACAGGGCGGGCTCACCCCTCCACTTT. It codes for CASSSDRAGSPLHF.

The rearrangement uses TRBV19 and TRBJ1-5, with a weak D call TRBD1 (6 bases). This CDR3 contains 15 residues. V lost 7 bases to trimming and J lost 2 bases, with 15 bases between them. Germline V gives CDR1 LNHDA, CDR2 SQIVND (reference sequence). The CDR3 here is CASTMDSRGNQPQHF. The CDR3 nucleotides read TGTGCCAGTACCATGGACAGCCGTGGCAATCAGCCCCAGCATTTT.

This rearrangement joins TRBV3-1 (or the pseudogene TRBV3-2) to TRBJ2-7; TRBD1 might be the D (5 bases). Trimming pared 4 bases from V and 7 bases from J, leaving 17 bases between. The germline CDR1 and CDR2 sequences are LGHDT and YNNKEL (reference sequence). This CDR3 region has 14 residues. The CDR3 protein is CASSPDRTTREQYF. CDR3 bases: TGTGCCAGCAGCCCCGACAGAACAACTCGAGAGCAGTACTTC.

This sequence joins TRBV12-3 or TRBV12-4 and TRBJ1-2, with D unclear. The CDR3 spans 13 residues. Trimming took 1 base from V and 7 from J, leaving 10 bases between them. The DNA of the CDR3 is TGTGCCAGCAGTTTAGACACGGGAATTGGCTACACCTTC. Translated: CASSLDTGIGYTF.

V is TRBV2 and J is TRBJ1-6; TRBD1 aligns across 9 bases. Trimming cost V 4 bases and J 8 bases; bases outside gene matches: 6. This CDR3 comprises 15 residues. The germline V gene has CDR1 SNHLY and CDR2 FYNNEI. CDR3 coding DNA: TGTGCCAGCAGTGCCTTACAGGGGGCGGATTCACCCCTCCACTTT. Translating gives CASSALQGADSPLHF.

The V call is TRBV7-2, the J call TRBJ2-7, with a possible D match to TRBD2 (5 bases). The V end was cut by 4 bases, the J end by 0 bases, with 10 bases between. Germline loops: CDR1 SGHTA, CDR2 FQGNSA. The CDR3 has 14 residues. CDR3 nucleotide sequence: TGTGCCAGCAGCTGGGAGTTTACCTCCTACGAGCAGTACTTC. The encoded protein is CASSWEFTSYEQYF.

This chain uses TRBV6-5 with TRBJ1-2; tentatively, D is TRBD1 (5 bases). The V end was cut by 5 bases, the J end by 4 bases, with 14 bases between. The germline V gene encodes CDR1 MNHEY and CDR2 SVGAGI. The CDR3 consists of 14 residues. CDR3 region: CASSLFRAGYGYTF. Written as DNA, the CDR3 is TGTGCCAGCAGTCTTTTCAGGGCTGGCTATGGCTACACCTTC.

The chain carries TRBV5-1 and TRBJ2-2; no clear D gene. Germline lookup yields CDR1 SGHRS and CDR2 YFSETQ. The CDR3 is made up of 15 amino acids. The germline V and J ends were trimmed by 2 bases and 2 bases, with 10 bases remaining between them. The CDR3, as DNA: TGCGCCAGCAGCTTTGGTGGTAGTAACACCGGGGAGCTGTTTTTT. Its protein product is CASSFGGSNTGELFF.

The genes are TRBV27 and TRBJ2-7, with 10 positions matching TRBD2. The CDR3 extends over 17 amino acids. Per germline, CDR1 MNHEY and CDR2 SMNVEV (reference sequence). V dropped 8 bases and J dropped 0; count of bases not matched to a gene: 13. CDR3 nucleotides: TGTGCCAGCGCAAGAAGATTTGGGACTAGCGCCTCCTACGAGCAGTACTTC. Protein sequence: CASARRFGTSASYEQYF.

The chain recombines TRBV5-4 with TRBJ2-3, with 11 bases that match TRBD2. In germline, CDR1 is SGHNT, CDR2 YYREEE (reference sequence). This CDR3 is 16 amino acids long. Trimming at V came to 4 bases and at J to 5 bases, leaving 9 bases not matched to a gene. For the CDR3, the DNA is TGTGCCAGCAGCCTGCCCGTAGCGGGAGGGAGAGATACGCAGTATTTT. Translating it yields CASSLPVAGGRDTQYF.